The entry below describes one T cell receptor beta chain. Its target is unknown. Both 60 Vbeta primers and 13 Jbeta primers went into the PCR. Method: immunoSEQ multiplex PCR; TCRdb's copy keeps in-frame clones and lacks some. Of approximately 140,000 clones in the sample, about three quarters were seen once. The sample belongs to a study of cytomegalovirus exposure and HLA in healthy donors. Regarding the study as a whole: Analysis was performed later, and it showed HLA-associated TCR beta chains to be more clonally expanded than equally common others. Some TCR beta chains (around 180 of them) were listed as cytomegalovirus-associated. Among the sequence variants, a highly shared cluster was likely an artifact of sequencing.

V lost 6 bases and J 4 bases, leaving 10 bases between the germline ends. Germline assignment: CDR1 SEHNR and CDR2 FQNEAQ (reference sequence). The CDR3 covers 12 residues. The rearrangement links TRBV7-9 to TRBJ2-7; the D gene is possibly TRBD1 (6 bases). This sequence originates from a woman aged 18-30 years in good health and CMV-seronegative. The sample was PBMCs. The CDR3 coding sequence is TGTGCCAGCAGTCAGGGGCAGTACGAGCAGTACTTC. Translation: CASSQGQYEQYF.